This TCR beta chain came from a study of OX40 agonist ivuxolimab in advanced cancers. Study results and caveats: In general, CD8+ T cells held more expanded clones than CD4+ did, on average. Antigen specificity was not determined for the expanded peripheral T cells.

Germline-derived CDR1 and CDR2 are KGHSH and LQKENI. The V gene lost 0 bases and the J gene lost 2 bases, with 13 bases spanning the gap. CDR3 size: 16 residues. A remark on this clone: No antigen is known for it.

Profiled with immunoSEQ multiplex PCR; TCRdb holds only in-frame clones, not every one. The sample records 55,000 to 80,000 clones, roughly 90% being singletons. The rearrangement links TRBV18 to TRBJ1-2; possibly TRBD1 for D (6 bases). Sample: CD4+ or CD8+ T cells sorted from blood, taken in a trial of the OX40 agonist ivuxolimab. This sequence originates from an adult with an advanced solid tumor such as melanoma, head and neck, liver or kidney cancer. CDR3 in amino acids: CASSPPSLGANYGYTF. CDR3 coding DNA: TGTGCCAGCTCACCACCGAGTCTGGGGGCAAACTATGGCTACACCTTC. Combining the CDR3 with reference TRBV18 and TRBJ1-2 gives the whole variable domain NAGVMQNPRHLVRRRGQEARLRCSPMKGHSHVYWYRQLPEEGLKFMVYLQKENIIDESGMPKERFSAEFPKEGPSILRIQQVVRGDSAAYFCASSPPSLGANYGYTFGSGTRLTVV.